The rows below give T cell receptor beta chains drawn from one sample of a study of blood T cell repertoires in COVID-19. Method: immunoSEQ multiplex PCR; TCRdb's copy keeps in-frame clones and lacks some. Counted here are approximately 200,000 clones, less than 85% occurring once; the ten biggest clones make up around 20%. Sequencing was done on a sample of PBMCs or T cells enriched from blood (not recorded which). Receptors originate from a man aged 35 to 55 who had recovered from COVID-19. Both conserved end residues are part of each CDR3.

j_call | v_call | cdr3_aa
TRBJ2-5 | TRBV6-5 | CASSPGTLSETQYF
TRBJ2-7 | TRBV7-9 | CASSLAGSSYEQYF
TRBJ1-1 | TRBV27 | CASRTYENTEAFF
TRBJ1-5 | TRBV4-3 | CASSPERSLSPQHF
TRBJ2-2 | TRBV5-1 | CASSLEPSSNTGELFF
TRBJ2-1 | TRBV24-1 | CATSDNPGQGIFNEQFF
TRBJ2-2 | TRBV5-6 | CASSNSLSGKDTGELFF
TRBJ1-2 | TRBV5-1 | CASSLDRGQGGYTF
TRBJ1-6 | TRBV15 | CATSRDQGTNSPLHF
TRBJ2-5 | TRBV11-2 | CASSAGGETQYF
TRBJ1-1 | TRBV5-1 | CASSRPPGQGDTEAFF
TRBJ2-7 | TRBV19 | CASSIASGDYEQYF
TRBJ2-7 | TRBV9 | CASSFQGHSYEQYF
TRBJ2-3 | TRBV11-3 | CASSLAVLPDTQYF
TRBJ1-5 | TRBV11-1 | CASSLVGHSNQPQHF
TRBJ1-1 | TRBV27 | CASSPGTVNTEAFF
TRBJ2-1 | TRBV13 | CASKASGYNEQFF
TRBJ1-5 | TRBV12-3/TRBV12-4 | CASSLGGQPQHF
TRBJ2-1 | TRBV7-3 | CASSLAFSSGEQFF
TRBJ2-7 | TRBV28 | CASSSVPTGSQEQYF
TRBJ2-7 | TRBV2 | CASKDDSLYEQYF
TRBJ1-2 | TRBV6-4 | CASSDTADLGYGYTF
TRBJ2-5 | TRBV6-5 | CASSYSASQETQYF
TRBJ2-7 | TRBV25-1 | CASRQGTYEQYF
TRBJ2-5 | TRBV29-1 | CSVGNFQETQYF
TRBJ1-2 | TRBV27 | CASSFPGGGGYTF
TRBJ1-1 | TRBV5-6 | CASSLGQQEAFF
TRBJ2-7 | TRBV19 | CASSIDASSSYEQYF
TRBJ1-4 | TRBV6-5 | CASSTGQATNEKLFF
TRBJ2-3 | TRBV10-3 | CAISAIGASVLSTDTQYF
TRBJ1-1 | TRBV5-1 | CASSRSGRGVENTEAFF
TRBJ1-5 | TRBV27 | CASSLWSGQNQPQHF
TRBJ2-7 | TRBV5-6 | CASSPLTSGSWAYEQYF
TRBJ1-2 | TRBV29-1 | CSGGGGNYGYTF
TRBJ1-3 | TRBV30 | CAGQQGFGDTIYF
TRBJ2-7 | TRBV4-1 | CASSQVASGRDYEQYF
TRBJ1-2 | TRBV28 | CASSGTGLGGYTF
TRBJ2-7 | TRBV5-5 | CASSLLREKVGEQYF
TRBJ2-7 | TRBV5-1 | CASSLYETGGPYEQYF
TRBJ1-1 | TRBV30 | CAWTYGGASEAFF
TRBJ2-7 | TRBV6-5 | CASSYSLTSRTYEQYF
TRBJ2-1 | TRBV18 | CASSPLAGGHNEQFF
TRBJ1-2 | TRBV3-1/TRBV3-2 | CASSQDSQGNYGYTF
TRBJ2-7 | TRBV6-1 | CASSEYFDRGYEQYF
TRBJ2-5 | TRBV28 | CASSFGQSSSQETQYF
TRBJ1-6 | TRBV19 | CASSRKTGVVSPLHF
TRBJ2-7 | TRBV27 | CASSWSTAGGYEQYF
TRBJ1-5 | TRBV4-3 | CASSPQAGAGQPQHF
TRBJ1-1 | TRBV5-6 | CASSLTLNTEAFF
TRBJ2-7 | TRBV5-1 | CASSLRSGREQYF